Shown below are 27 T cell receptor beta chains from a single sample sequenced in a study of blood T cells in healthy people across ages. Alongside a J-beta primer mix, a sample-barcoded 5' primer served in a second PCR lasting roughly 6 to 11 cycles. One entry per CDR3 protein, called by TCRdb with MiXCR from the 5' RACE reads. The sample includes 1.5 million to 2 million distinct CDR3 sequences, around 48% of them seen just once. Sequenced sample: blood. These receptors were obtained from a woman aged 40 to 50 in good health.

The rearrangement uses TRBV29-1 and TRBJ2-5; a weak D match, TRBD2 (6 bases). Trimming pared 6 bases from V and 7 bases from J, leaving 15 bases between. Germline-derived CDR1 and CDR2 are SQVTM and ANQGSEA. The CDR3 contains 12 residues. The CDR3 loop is CSVTLDGGTQYF. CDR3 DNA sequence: TGCAGCGTGACCTTGGACGGGGGGACCCAGTACTTC.

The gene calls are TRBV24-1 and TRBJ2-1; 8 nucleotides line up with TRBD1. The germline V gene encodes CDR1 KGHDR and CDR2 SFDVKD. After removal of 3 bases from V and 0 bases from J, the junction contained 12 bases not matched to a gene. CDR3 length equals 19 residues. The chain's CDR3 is CATSDTKLGQGASYNEQFF. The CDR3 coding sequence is TGTGCCACCAGTGATACTAAACTCGGACAGGGCGCCTCCTACAATGAGCAGTTCTTC.

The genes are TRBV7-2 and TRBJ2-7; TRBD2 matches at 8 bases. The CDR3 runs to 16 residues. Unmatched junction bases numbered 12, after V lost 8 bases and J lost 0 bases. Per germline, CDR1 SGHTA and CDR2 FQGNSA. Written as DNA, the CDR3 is TGTGCCAGCGGCGAGACTAGCGTCCTTAGCTCCTACGAGCAGTACTTC. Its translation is CASGETSVLSSYEQYF.

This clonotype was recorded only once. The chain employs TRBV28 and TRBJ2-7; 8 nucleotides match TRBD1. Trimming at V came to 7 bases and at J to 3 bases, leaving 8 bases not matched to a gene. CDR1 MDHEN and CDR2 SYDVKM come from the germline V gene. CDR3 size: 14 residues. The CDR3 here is CASTPRQGRYEQYF. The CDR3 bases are TGTGCCAGCACCCCAAGACAGGGGCGCTACGAGCAGTACTTC.

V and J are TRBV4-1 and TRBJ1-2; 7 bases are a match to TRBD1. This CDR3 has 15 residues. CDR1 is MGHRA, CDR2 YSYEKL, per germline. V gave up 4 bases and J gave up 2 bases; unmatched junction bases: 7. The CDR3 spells CASSRQDRANYGYTF. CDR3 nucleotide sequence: TGCGCCAGCAGCCGCCAAGACAGGGCAAACTATGGCTACACCTTC.

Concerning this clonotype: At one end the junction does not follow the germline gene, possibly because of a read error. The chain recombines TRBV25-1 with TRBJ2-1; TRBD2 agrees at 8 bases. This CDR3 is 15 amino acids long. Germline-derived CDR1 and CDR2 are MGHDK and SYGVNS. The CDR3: CVSSERAGDYNEQFF. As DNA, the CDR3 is TGTGTCAGCAGTGAGAGAGCGGGGGATTACAATGAGCAGTTCTTC.

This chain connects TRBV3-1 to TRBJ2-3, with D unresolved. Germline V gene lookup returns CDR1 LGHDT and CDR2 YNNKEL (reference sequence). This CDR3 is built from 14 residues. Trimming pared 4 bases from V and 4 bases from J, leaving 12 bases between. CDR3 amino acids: CASSPRSPSDTQYF. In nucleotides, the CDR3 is TGTGCCAGCAGCCCCCGAAGCCCATCAGATACGCAGTATTTT.

CDR3 loop: CASSSPVQGDTQYF. Written as DNA, the CDR3 is TGTGCCAGCAGTAGTCCTGTTCAGGGTGATACGCAGTATTTT. This chain connects TRBV27 to TRBJ2-3, with D maybe TRBD1 (5 bases). V lost 5 bases and J lost 6, with 15 bases in between. The CDR3 extends over 14 amino acids. Germline CDR1 is MNHEY and CDR2 is SMNVEV (reference sequence).

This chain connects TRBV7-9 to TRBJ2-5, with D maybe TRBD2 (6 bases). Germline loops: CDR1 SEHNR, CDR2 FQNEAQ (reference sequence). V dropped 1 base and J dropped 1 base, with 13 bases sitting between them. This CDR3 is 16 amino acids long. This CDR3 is CASSLGWGDVQETQYF. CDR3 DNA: TGTGCCAGCAGCTTAGGATGGGGGGACGTCCAAGAGACCCAGTACTTC.

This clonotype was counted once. CDR3 sequence reads: CASSSPRGGLMNTEAFF. The CDR3 coding sequence is TGTGCCAGCAGCTCCCCCCGGGGGGGCCTCATGAACACTGAAGCTTTCTTT. The V call is TRBV7-9, the J call TRBJ1-1, with D tentatively TRBD1 (6 bases). Germline CDR1 SEHNR, CDR2 FQNEAQ (reference sequence). The CDR3 is made up of 17 amino acids. The V gene lost 4 bases and the J gene lost 0 bases, with 18 bases spanning the gap.

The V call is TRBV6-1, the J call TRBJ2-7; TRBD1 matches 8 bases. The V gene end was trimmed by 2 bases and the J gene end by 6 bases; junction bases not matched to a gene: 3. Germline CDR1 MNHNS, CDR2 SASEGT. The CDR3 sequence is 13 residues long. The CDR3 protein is CASSERQGSEQYF. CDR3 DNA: TGTGCCAGCAGTGAAAGACAGGGGTCCGAGCAGTACTTC.

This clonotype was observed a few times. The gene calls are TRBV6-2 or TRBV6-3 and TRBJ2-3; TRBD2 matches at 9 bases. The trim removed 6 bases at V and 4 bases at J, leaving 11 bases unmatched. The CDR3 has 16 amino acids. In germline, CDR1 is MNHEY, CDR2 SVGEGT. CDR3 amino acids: CASSPIRAGGPDTQYF. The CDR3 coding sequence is TGTGCCAGCAGCCCCATTAGGGCGGGGGGGCCAGATACGCAGTATTTT.

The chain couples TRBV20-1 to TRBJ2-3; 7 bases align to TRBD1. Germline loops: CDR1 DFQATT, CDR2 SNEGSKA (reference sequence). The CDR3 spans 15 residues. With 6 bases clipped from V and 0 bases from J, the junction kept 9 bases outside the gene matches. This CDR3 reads CSASDRSTSTDTQYF. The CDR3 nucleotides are TGCAGTGCCTCGGACAGGAGTACTAGCACAGATACGCAGTATTTT.

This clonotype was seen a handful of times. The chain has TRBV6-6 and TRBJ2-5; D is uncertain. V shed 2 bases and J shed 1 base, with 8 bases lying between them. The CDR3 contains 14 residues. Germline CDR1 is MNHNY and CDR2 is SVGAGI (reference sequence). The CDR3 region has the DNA TGTGCCAGCAGTTACACGGCCAGCCAAGAGACCCAGTACTTC. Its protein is CASSYTASQETQYF.

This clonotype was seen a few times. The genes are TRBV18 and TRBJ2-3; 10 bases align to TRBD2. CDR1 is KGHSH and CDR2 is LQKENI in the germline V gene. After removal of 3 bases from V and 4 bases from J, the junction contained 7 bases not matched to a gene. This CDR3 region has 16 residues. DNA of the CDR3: TGTGCCAGCTCACCTCCTGGCAGCGGGGGGGCAGATACGCAGTATTTT. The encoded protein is CASSPPGSGGADTQYF.

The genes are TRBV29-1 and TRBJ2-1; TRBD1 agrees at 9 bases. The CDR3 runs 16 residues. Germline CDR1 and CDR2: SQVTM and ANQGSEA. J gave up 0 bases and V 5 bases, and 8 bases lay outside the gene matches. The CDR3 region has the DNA TGCAGCGTTTTCCCCGGGACAGGGAGCTCCTACAATGAGCAGTTCTTC. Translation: CSVFPGTGSSYNEQFF.

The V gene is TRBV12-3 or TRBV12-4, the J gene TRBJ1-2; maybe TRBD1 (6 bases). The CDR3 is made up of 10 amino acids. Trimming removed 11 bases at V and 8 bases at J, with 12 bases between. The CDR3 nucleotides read TGTGCCGGCTACAGGGACGGCTACACCTTC. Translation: CAGYRDGYTF.

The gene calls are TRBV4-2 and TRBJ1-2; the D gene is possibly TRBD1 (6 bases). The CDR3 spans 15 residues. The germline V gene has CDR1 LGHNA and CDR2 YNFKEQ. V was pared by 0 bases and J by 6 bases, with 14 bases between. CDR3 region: CASSQDPDRSHGYTF. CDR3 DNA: TGTGCCAGCAGCCAAGACCCCGACAGGAGTCATGGCTACACCTTC.

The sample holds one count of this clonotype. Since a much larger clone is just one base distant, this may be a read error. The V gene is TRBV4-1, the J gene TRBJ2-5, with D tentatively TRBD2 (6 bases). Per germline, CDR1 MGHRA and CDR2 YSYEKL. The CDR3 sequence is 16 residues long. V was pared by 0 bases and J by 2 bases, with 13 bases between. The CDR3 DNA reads TGCGCCAGCAGCCAAGAGTACGGGGGAGCACAAGAGACCCAGTACTTC. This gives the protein CASSQEYGGAQETQYF.

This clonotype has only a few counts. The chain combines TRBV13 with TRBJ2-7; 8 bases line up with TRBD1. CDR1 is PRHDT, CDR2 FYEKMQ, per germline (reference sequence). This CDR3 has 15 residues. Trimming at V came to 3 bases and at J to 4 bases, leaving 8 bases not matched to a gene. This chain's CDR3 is CASSLKGQVSYEQYF. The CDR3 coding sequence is TGTGCCAGCAGCTTGAAGGGACAGGTTTCTTACGAGCAGTACTTC.

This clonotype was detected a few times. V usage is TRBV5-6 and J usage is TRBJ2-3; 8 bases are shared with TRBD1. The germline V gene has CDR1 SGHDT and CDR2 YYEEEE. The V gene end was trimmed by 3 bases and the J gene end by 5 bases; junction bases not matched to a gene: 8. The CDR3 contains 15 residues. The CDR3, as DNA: TGTGCCAGCAGCTGGTGGGACAGGATGGAAGATACGCAGTATTTT. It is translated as CASSWWDRMEDTQYF.

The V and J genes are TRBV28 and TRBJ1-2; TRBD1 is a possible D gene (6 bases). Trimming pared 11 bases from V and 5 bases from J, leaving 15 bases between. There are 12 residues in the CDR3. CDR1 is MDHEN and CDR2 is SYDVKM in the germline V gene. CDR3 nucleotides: TGTGCCGGCATCACCACAGGGTATGGCTACACCTTC. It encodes CAGITTGYGYTF.

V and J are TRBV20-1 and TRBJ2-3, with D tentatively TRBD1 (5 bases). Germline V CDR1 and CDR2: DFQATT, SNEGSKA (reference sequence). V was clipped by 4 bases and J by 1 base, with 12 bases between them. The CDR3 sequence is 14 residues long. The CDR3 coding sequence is TGCAGTGCTACTTCAGGGCGTCGCACAGATACGCAGTATTTT. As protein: CSATSGRRTDTQYF.

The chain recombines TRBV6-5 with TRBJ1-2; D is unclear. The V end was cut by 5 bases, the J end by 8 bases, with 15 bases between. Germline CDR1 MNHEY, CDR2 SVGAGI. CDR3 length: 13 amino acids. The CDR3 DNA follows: TGTGCCAGCAGTGACGGGTCGGTTGAGGGCTACACCTTC. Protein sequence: CASSDGSVEGYTF.

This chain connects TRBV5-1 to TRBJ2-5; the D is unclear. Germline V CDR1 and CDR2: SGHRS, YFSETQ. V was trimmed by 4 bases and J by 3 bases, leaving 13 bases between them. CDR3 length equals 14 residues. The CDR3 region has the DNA TGCGCCAGCAGCCCAGGACCGCGGAAAGAGACCCAGTACTTC. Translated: CASSPGPRKETQYF.

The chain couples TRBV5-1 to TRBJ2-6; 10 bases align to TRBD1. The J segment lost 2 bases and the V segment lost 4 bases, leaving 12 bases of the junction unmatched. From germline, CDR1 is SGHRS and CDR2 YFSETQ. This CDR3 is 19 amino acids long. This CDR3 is CASSRAGTGVKAGANVLTF. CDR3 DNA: TGCGCCAGCAGCAGGGCCGGGACAGGGGTAAAGGCTGGGGCCAACGTCCTGACTTTC.

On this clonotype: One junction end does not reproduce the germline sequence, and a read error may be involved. The CDR3 bases are TGTGCCGGCAGCTATTCGGGGACAGAGGAAGCTTTCTTT. This gives the protein CAGSYSGTEEAFF. The chain links TRBV7-8 to TRBJ1-1, with 7 bases identical to TRBD1. Germline V gene sequence: CDR1 SGHVS, CDR2 FQNEAQ. This CDR3 spans 13 amino acids.